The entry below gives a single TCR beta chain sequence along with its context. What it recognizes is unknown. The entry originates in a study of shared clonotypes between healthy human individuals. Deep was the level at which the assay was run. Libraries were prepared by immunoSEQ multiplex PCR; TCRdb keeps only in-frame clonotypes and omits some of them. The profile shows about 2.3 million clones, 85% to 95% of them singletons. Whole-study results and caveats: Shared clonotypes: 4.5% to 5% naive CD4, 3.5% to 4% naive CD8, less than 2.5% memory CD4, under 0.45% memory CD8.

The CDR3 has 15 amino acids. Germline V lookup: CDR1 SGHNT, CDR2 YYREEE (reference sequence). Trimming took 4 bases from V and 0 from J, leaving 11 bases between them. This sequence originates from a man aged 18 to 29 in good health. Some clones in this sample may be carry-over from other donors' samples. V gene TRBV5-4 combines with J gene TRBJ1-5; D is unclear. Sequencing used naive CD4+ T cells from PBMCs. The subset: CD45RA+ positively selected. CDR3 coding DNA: TGTGCCAGCAGCGAGGGAGGCCATAGCAATCAGCCCCAGCATTTT. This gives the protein CASSEGGHSNQPQHF.